This TCR beta chain was recorded in a study of early T cells in non-severe SARS-CoV-2 infection. For the study at large: RNA in bulk from unsorted whole blood was sequenced, and chains were unpaired. Study-wide findings and caveats: Private and CD4 specificities were missed by VDJdb matching, which favored anti-spike CD8 responses.

As concerns this clonotype: The antigen is not known.

Trimming took 7 bases from V and 0 from J, leaving 9 bases between them. Germline values: CDR1 SGHKS, CDR2 YYEKEE (reference sequence). The CDR3 covers 13 residues. Attached unique molecular identifiers marked individual cDNA molecules. TCRdb independently ran MiXCR on the 5' RACE reads; one entry per CDR3 protein. The repertoire has 55,000 to 65,000 distinct CDR3 sequences, under 15% of them found once; the top ten carry around 4.6%. The gene calls are TRBV5-5 and TRBJ2-3; a possible D gene is TRBD2 (6 bases). The clonotype was recovered from an adult who was a healthcare worker with PCR-confirmed SARS-CoV-2 infection or an uninfected control (not recorded which). The sample comprised whole blood. The CDR3 loop is CASGTFSTDTQYF. In DNA form, the CDR3 reads TGTGCCAGCGGGACTTTTAGCACAGATACGCAGTATTTT. Variable domain in full (rest from reference TRBV5-5 and TRBJ2-3): DAGVTQSPTHLIKTRGQQVTLRCSPISGHKSVSWYQQVLGQGPQFIFQYYEKEERGRGNFPDRFSARQFPNYSSELNVNALLLGDSALYLCASGTFSTDTQYFGPGTRLTVL.